What follows is one T cell receptor (beta chain) and its context. The antigen remains unidentified. These data are taken from a study of cytomegalovirus exposure and HLA in healthy donors. Broader study findings: It was reported that TCR beta sequences correctly inferred the HLA-A and HLA-B alleles for most subjects. Exclusion applied to some V segments, including TRBV6-2 and TRBV6-3, as they were indistinguishable. The study flagged about 150 TCR beta chains as cytomegalovirus-associated.

13 Jbeta primers and 60 Vbeta primers were used for the PCR. Profiled with immunoSEQ multiplex PCR; TCRdb holds only in-frame clones, not every one. Of about 210,000 clones listed, about four fifths are singletons. The germline gives CDR1 SGHDT, CDR2 YYEEEE. V lost 2 bases, J lost 2 bases, and 10 bases lay in between. The CDR3 runs to 14 residues. Sequencing was performed on PBMCs. The clonotype comes from a man between 40 and 49 years old in good health and CMV-seropositive. V usage is TRBV5-6 and J usage is TRBJ2-5; D is perhaps TRBD1 (5 bases). The CDR3 spells CASSFRTSQETQYF. DNA for the CDR3: TGTGCCAGCAGCTTCAGGACATCACAAGAGACCCAGTACTTC.